This T cell receptor (beta chain) was obtained from a study of T cell clones after liver transplantation. Whole-study context: Pre-transplant mixed lymphocyte reactions yielded third-party-reactive TCRbeta sequences as comparators for graft-donor-reactive sequences. Three of eight recipients were HCV-positive; others had non-autoimmune, non-viral indications.

Overall study findings and caveats: Migration into the graft, not deletion, may explain lost graft donor-reactive T cells.

Germline lookup yields CDR1 KGHSH and CDR2 LQKENI. The CDR3 covers 14 residues. The trim removed 5 bases at V and 7 bases at J, leaving 8 bases unmatched. As for this clone: The antigen is unknown.

Clones were read by immunoSEQ multiplex PCR, and TCRdb kept only the in-frame ones, dropping some. The sample contains more than 100,000 clones, 84% of which appear only once. The chain has TRBV18 and TRBJ1-5, with 7 bases lining up with TRBD1. The sample in question was CD4+ T cells from blood, obtained around 44 months after liver transplant. This sequence was found in a human patient who received a liver transplant. Some T cells may be transferred from the graft donor. In nucleotides, the CDR3 is TGTGCCAGCTCAGCCGACAGGGCGGGACAGCCCCAGCATTTT. Protein product: CASSADRAGQPQHF.